This TCR beta chain was sequenced in a study of blood T cell repertoires in COVID-19 (dated by TCRdb to 2018 to 2021). For context, the study as a whole: The collaborator samples originated in the United States, Italy and Spain and spanned the acute and convalescent phases of COVID-19. The samples were drawn from two sources: the first 160 participants of the ongoing ImmuneRACE study, and 1,000 to 1,500 subjects contributed by 6 global collaborators. Where available, HLA class I and class II types were taken from metadata supplied by the sample provider and were not determined by assay-based typing. A de-identified subject ID, COVID-19 status, age in years and sex were almost always included in the sample metadata. Subjects who had been exposed to COVID-19, were actively infected with it, or had recovered from it provided the deeply sampled blood TCRbeta repertoires that made up the dataset. The material from the prospective study consisted of cDNA or gDNA derived from T cells, B-cell-depleted T cells, or PBMCs. The repertoires were released in a freely available public database meant as a resource for research on the immune response to SARS-CoV-2. The research as a whole found: The quantity of clinical and demographic metadata differed by source and by participant and was supplied without curation.

One collaborating source in Seattle enrolled patients while the patients were actively infected and followed the patients over time throughout the course of disease. Collaborating institutions collected whole blood in K2EDTA tubes following their own protocols. Collaborator samples were shipped for TCRbeta analysis as frozen whole blood, isolated PBMCs, or DNA extracted from either sample type. The immunoSEQ Assay, a bias-controlled multiplex PCR, was used to amplify TCRbeta CDR3 regions from genomic DNA. On the study's bioinformatics: The number of nucleated cells in each sample was estimated by amplification of reference gene primers within the assay. To quantify the absolute abundance of each unique TCRbeta CDR3 rearrangement, sequence reads were collapsed and filtered. For each sample, productive Simpson clonality was calculated by taking the square root of Simpson's diversity index across productive rearrangements. The clones in this table, taken by TCRdb from immuneACCESS, are in-frame only. Not every clone is retained; where verified, under half of the shortfall comes from an unresolved V gene, and the cause of the rest is unknown. D and trimming were read from the DNA, whereas the V and J calls and clone size are those reported in that table. Present in this sample are 210,000 or so clones, approximately 85% of which were seen just once. The leading ten clones occupy more than 4.5% of the sample.

Trimming at the junction amounts to 4 bases on V and 3 bases on J, and the germline ends lie 10 bases apart. The germline V gene gives CDR1 as SGDLS and CDR2 as YYNGEE. The CDR3 covers 13 residues, taking in both the cysteine and the phenylalanine. The sequence is cut down to CDR3 DNA, 39 bases in frame from base 1. Remarks on this clone: It lacks a known antigen. There are no base qualities to consult, and no much larger clone falls within one base.

The rearranged chain carries TRBV9 and TRBJ1-2, with TRBD1 perhaps the D gene, on 6 matching bases. The sequenced material came from peripheral blood. The sequence was obtained from a man aged 50 to 60 with COVID-19, enrolled during active disease. The nucleotide sequence reads as follows: TGTGCCAGCAGCACCGGGGGGCACTATGGCTACACCTTC. Its coded protein is CASSTGGHYGYTF.